This T cell receptor (beta chain) is drawn from a study of regulatory and conventional T cells in RAG deficiency. Genomic DNA came from blood conventional CD4+ T cells gated CD25-low CD127-high. General study points: In Omenn syndrome, sorted "Tregs" may be peripherally activated cells.

In the case of this clone: Its antigen is as yet unknown.

Assay used: immunoSEQ multiplex PCR; TCRdb lists only in-frame clones, some missing. The sample holds approximately 22,000 clones; around 97% are singletons and the top ten take over 1%. The sample also formed part of further work on regulatory T cells. In that study: The primer mix had 52 TRBV and 13 TRBJ primers. Patient repertoires had restricted TRB V-J pairs and skewed V and J usage, most in Tregs.

The clonotype was recovered from a human donor in good health. Material for sequencing was CD25- CD4+ T cells sorted from blood.

CDR3 coding DNA: TGTGCCAGCAGCCCCGCACCGTATAGCGGGGGAAGCTCCTACGAGCAGTACTTC. It yields the protein CASSPAPYSGGSSYEQYF. V and J are TRBV4-2 and TRBJ2-7; TRBD2 agrees at 9 bases. CDR1 is LGHNA, CDR2 YNFKEQ, per germline. CDR3 length: 18 residues. V lost 4 bases to trimming and J lost 0 bases; unmatched junction nucleotides: 13.